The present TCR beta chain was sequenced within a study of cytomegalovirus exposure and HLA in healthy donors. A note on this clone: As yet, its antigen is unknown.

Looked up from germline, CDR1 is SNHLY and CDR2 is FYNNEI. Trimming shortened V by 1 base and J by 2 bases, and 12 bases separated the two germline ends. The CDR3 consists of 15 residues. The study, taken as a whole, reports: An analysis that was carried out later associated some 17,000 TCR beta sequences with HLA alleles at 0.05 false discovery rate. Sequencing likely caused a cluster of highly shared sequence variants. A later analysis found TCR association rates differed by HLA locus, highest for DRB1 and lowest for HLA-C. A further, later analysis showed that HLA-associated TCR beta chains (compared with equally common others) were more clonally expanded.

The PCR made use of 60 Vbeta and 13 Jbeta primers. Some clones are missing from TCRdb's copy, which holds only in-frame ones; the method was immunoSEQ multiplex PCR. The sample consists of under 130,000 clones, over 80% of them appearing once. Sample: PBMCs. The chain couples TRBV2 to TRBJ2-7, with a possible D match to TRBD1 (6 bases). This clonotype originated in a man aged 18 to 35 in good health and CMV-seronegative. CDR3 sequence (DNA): TGTGCCAGCAGTGAAGAACAGGGATGGACCTACGAGCAGTACTTC. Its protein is CASSEEQGWTYEQYF.